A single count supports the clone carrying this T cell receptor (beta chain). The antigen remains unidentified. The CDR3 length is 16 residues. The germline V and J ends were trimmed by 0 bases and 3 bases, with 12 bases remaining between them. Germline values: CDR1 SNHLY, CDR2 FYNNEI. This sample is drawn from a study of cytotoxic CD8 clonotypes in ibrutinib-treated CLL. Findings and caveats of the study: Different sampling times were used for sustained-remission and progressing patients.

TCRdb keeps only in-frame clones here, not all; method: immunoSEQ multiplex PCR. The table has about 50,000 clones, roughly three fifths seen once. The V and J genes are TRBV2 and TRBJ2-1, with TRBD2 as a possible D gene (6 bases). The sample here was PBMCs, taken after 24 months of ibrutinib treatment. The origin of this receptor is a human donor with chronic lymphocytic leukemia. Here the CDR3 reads CASSEALSDYYNEQFF. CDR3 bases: TGTGCCAGCAGTGAAGCGCTTTCGGACTACTACAATGAGCAGTTCTTC.